Listed below are T cell receptor beta chains from one sample, sequenced in a study of blood T cell repertoires in COVID-19. Assay: immunoSEQ multiplex PCR; the TCRdb copy retains only in-frame clones and omits some. Found here are about 190,000 clones, roughly 82% of them singletons; the top ten hold over 5%. The sequencing sample was made of peripheral blood. The source is a woman in her twenties or thirties with acute or convalescent COVID-19. Each CDR3 is given with its conserved first and last residue. The order of the fields is clone size, V gene, J gene, D gene, CDR3 DNA, CDR3 protein. The D gene is left open where the match is weak. Clone size is given for some rows only: seen once, a few or many times, or a class if the clone is expanded.

size: NA
V: TRBV7-3
J: TRBJ1-1
D: NA
DNA: TGTGCCAGCAGCCCCCTCGGGGGGACCACTGAAGCTTTCTTT
CDR3: CASSPLGGTTEAFF

size: NA
V: TRBV13
J: TRBJ2-1
D: TRBD2
DNA: TGTGCCAGCGCGGCGCTAGCGGGGGTCAATGAGCAGTTCTTC
CDR3: CASAALAGVNEQFF

size: NA
V: TRBV7-9
J: TRBJ1-3
D: TRBD1
DNA: TGTGCCAGCAGCTTAGACCTGACAGGGGCTGGAAACACCATATATTTT
CDR3: CASSLDLTGAGNTIYF

size: NA
V: TRBV7-8
J: TRBJ1-2
D: NA
DNA: TGTGCCAGCAGCGGGGCAGTCGGAAGCTACACCTTC
CDR3: CASSGAVGSYTF

size: NA
V: TRBV27
J: TRBJ1-2
D: TRBD1
DNA: TGTGCCAGCAGTTCTAGGAGGACAGGGGTAAACTATGGCTACACCTTC
CDR3: CASSSRRTGVNYGYTF

size: NA
V: TRBV5-1
J: TRBJ2-5
D: TRBD1
DNA: TGCGCCAGCAGCTTGTCACAGGGGAGTGGAGAGACCCAGTACTTC
CDR3: CASSLSQGSGETQYF

size: NA
V: TRBV27
J: TRBJ2-7
D: TRBD2
DNA: TGTGCCAGCGGGTTTCCGGGACTAGCGGGAGACGGCGAGCAGTACTTC
CDR3: CASGFPGLAGDGEQYF

size: few
V: TRBV5-6
J: TRBJ2-4
D: NA
DNA: TGTGCCAGCAGCTTGACAGGGTTAGGGTCCAAAAACATTCAGTACTTC
CDR3: CASSLTGLGSKNIQYF

size: NA
V: TRBV7-2
J: TRBJ2-7
D: NA
DNA: TGTGCCAGCAGCGTCAGCTCCTACGAGCAGTACTTC
CDR3: CASSVSSYEQYF

size: NA
V: TRBV7-2
J: TRBJ1-5
D: NA
DNA: TGTGCCAGCAGCGCACAGGTACGCAATCAGCCCCAGCATTTT
CDR3: CASSAQVRNQPQHF

size: NA
V: TRBV9
J: TRBJ2-3
D: TRBD2
DNA: TGTGCCAGCAGCGCACCGGGACTAGCGGGGCGTTGGACAGATACGCAGTATTTT
CDR3: CASSAPGLAGRWTDTQYF

size: NA
V: TRBV27
J: TRBJ1-1
D: NA
DNA: TGTGCCAGCAGTCCCCTGAGAGGGTCAACTGAAGCTTTCTTT
CDR3: CASSPLRGSTEAFF

size: NA
V: TRBV6-6
J: TRBJ2-3
D: NA
DNA: TGTGCCAGCAGTTACTTGGGGGCTGCAGATACGCAGTATTTT
CDR3: CASSYLGAADTQYF

size: once
V: TRBV5-1
J: TRBJ2-2
D: TRBD2
DNA: TGCGCCAGCAGCTTTACAGCGGGACGCACCGGGGAGCTGTTTTTT
CDR3: CASSFTAGRTGELFF

size: NA
V: TRBV27
J: TRBJ2-3
D: NA
DNA: TGTGCCAGCAGTCCCTGGGCCGACCCCACAGATACGCAGTATTTT
CDR3: CASSPWADPTDTQYF

size: NA
V: TRBV6-5
J: TRBJ1-2
D: TRBD1
DNA: TGTGCCAGCAGACTCACCGGGACAGTAGGAGGGGGCTACACCTTC
CDR3: CASRLTGTVGGGYTF

size: NA
V: TRBV7-9
J: TRBJ1-1
D: NA
DNA: TGTGCCAGCAGCTTAGGCAGTGGCACTGAAGCTTTCTTT
CDR3: CASSLGSGTEAFF

size: few
V: TRBV19
J: TRBJ2-2
D: NA
DNA: TGTGCCAGTAGTATACAAGCATCAAACACCGGGGAGCTGTTTTTT
CDR3: CASSIQASNTGELFF

size: NA
V: TRBV10-3
J: TRBJ2-1
D: TRBD2
DNA: TGTGCCATCAGTGAGTCAACGGGAGGGCCCTACAATGAGCAGTTCTTC
CDR3: CAISESTGGPYNEQFF